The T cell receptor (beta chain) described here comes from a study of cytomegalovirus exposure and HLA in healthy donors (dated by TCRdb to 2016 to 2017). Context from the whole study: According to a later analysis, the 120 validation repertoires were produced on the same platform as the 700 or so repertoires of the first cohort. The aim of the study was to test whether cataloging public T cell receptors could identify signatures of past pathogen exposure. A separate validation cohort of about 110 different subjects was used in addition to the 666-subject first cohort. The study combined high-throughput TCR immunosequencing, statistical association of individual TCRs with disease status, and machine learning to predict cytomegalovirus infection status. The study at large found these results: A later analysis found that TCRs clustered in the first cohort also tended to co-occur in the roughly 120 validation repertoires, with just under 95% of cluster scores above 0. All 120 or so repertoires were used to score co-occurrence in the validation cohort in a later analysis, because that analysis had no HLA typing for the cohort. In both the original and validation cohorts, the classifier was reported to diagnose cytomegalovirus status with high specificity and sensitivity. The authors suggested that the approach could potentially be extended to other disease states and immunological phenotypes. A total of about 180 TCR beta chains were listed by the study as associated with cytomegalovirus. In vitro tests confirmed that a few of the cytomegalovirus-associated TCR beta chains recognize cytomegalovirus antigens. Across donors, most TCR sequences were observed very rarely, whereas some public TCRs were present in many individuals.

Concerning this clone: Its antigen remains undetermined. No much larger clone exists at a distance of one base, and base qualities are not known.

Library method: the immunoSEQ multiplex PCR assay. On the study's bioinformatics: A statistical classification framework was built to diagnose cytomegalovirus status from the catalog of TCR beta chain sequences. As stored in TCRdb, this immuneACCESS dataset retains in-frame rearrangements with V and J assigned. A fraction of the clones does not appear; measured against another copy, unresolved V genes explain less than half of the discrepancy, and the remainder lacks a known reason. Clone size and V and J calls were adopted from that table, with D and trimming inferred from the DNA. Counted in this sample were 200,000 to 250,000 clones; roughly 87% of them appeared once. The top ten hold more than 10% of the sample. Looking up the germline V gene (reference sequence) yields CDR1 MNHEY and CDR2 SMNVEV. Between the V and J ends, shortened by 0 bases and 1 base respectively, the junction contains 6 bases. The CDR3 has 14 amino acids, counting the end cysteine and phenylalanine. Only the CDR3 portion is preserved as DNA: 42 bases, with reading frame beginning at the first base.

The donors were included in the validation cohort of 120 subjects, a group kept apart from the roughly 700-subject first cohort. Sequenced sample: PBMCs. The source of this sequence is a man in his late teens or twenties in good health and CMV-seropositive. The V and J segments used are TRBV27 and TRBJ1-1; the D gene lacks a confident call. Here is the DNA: TGTGCCAGCAGTTTATCTCGGGGGAACACTGAAGCTTTCTTT. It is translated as CASSLSRGNTEAFF.